One and the same sample provided the 2 T cell receptor beta chains below, sequenced in a study of Ad26.COV2.S vaccination and SARS-CoV-2 variants. Here immunoSEQ multiplex PCR was the method, and the copy in TCRdb shows in-frame clones only, minus some. The sample carries more than 300,000 clones, over 80% recorded once. Treatment given: around 19 received Ad26.COV2.S at low or high dose, single or two shots; about 5 received placebo; per-sample allocation not given. The samples were gathered on day 63 after the first injection of vaccine or placebo. The sample in question was peripheral blood, obtained in a trial of Ad26.COV2.S vaccine versus placebo. These receptors all stem from a person aged 18-65 years who received the Ad26.COV2.S COVID-19 vaccine or a placebo.

On this clone itself: An end of the junction differs from the germline gene, which may be a read error. This chain uses TRBV3-1 (or the pseudogene TRBV3-2) with TRBJ2-7; D perhaps matches TRBD1 (7 bases). Germline V CDR1 and CDR2: LGHDT, YNNKEL (reference sequence). There are 16 residues in the CDR3. CDR3 DNA sequence: TGCCGAGGGACAGAAAGAATCCGGGACTCTTCCTACGAGCAGTACTTC. Translated, it gives CRGTERIRDSSYEQYF.

The V call is TRBV6-1, the J call TRBJ2-1; D not certain. V was shortened by 2 bases and J by 9 bases, with 8 bases between the two germline ends. Germline V lookup: CDR1 MNHNS, CDR2 SASEGT. The CDR3 is made up of 12 amino acids. The CDR3: CASSEWAGEQFF. As DNA, the CDR3 is TGTGCCAGCAGTGAATGGGCTGGTGAGCAGTTCTTC.